A selection of T cell receptor beta chains follows, all from one sample in a study of cytomegalovirus exposure and HLA in healthy donors. Here immunoSEQ multiplex PCR was the method, and the copy in TCRdb shows in-frame clones only, minus some. Of 150,000 to 200,000 clones in the sample, around 77% were seen once. The sequenced sample consisted of PBMCs. Receptor source: a female donor in good health and CMV-seronegative. Both conserved end residues are trimmed from each CDR3.

v_call	j_call	cdr3_aa
TRBV5-6	TRBJ1-2	ASAAGYGYT
TRBV7-2	TRBJ2-7	ASSLAGQGASYEQY
TRBV30	TRBJ1-2	AWSDYGTASDGYT
TRBV7-2	TRBJ2-2	ASSSPTSGGAGELF
TRBV6-1	TRBJ2-1	ASSVGGSSYNEQF
TRBV7-2	TRBJ2-3	ASSLDRTSRYTQY
TRBV19	TRBJ2-7	ASRTRTGGKSEQY
TRBV5-1	TRBJ2-6	ASSLTGYPSGANVLT
TRBV15	TRBJ2-5	ASGLAGLETQY
TRBV15	TRBJ2-7	ATSRDRGLGWNEQY
TRBV4-3	TRBJ1-5	ASSQDRGVGGPQH
TRBV9	TRBJ2-3	ASSVAGDTSTDTQY
TRBV9	TRBJ2-7	ASSSSFGSYEQY
TRBV29-1	TRBJ2-1	SVDAGNSYNEQF
TRBV4-1	TRBJ2-2	ASSQERRGTGELF
TRBV11-3	TRBJ2-7	ASAGDRGYEQY
TRBV5-1	TRBJ2-7	ASSSSGRTYEQY
TRBV5-1	TRBJ1-1	ASSLVAPGQGTEAF
TRBV28	TRBJ2-7	ASSAPGGNSYEQY
TRBV30	TRBJ2-1	AWSWTDNEQF
TRBV27	TRBJ1-4	ASFSGAKNEKLF
TRBV28	TRBJ1-5	ASSLNRGGQPQH
TRBV7-9	TRBJ1-5	ASSSLRGNQPQH
TRBV4-1	TRBJ1-1	ASSPKAGGADTEAF
TRBV6-4	TRBJ2-2	ASSAGDTGELF
TRBV5-4	TRBJ2-5	ASSSPLQGETQY
TRBV12-5	TRBJ2-3	ASGLAFTSGDTDTQY
TRBV14	TRBJ2-4	ASSQDGRANIQY
TRBV5-6	TRBJ1-2	ASSLGQSNYGYT
TRBV4-3	TRBJ2-7	ASSQDISYEQY
TRBV30	TRBJ1-5	AWSVENHQPQH
TRBV5-6	TRBJ2-7	ASSLGSGAYEQY